Listed here are 17 T cell receptor beta chains from one sample, sequenced in a study of PD-L1 blockade in urothelial cancer. Clones were read by immunoSEQ multiplex PCR, and TCRdb kept only the in-frame ones, dropping some. The sample has about 84,000 clones; 82% are singletons. Sequencing used PBMCs, obtained around atezolizumab (anti-PD-L1) treatment. Source of these receptors: a man in his 70s with urothelial cancer.

The rearrangement uses TRBV19 and TRBJ2-2, with D maybe TRBD2 (6 bases). V was shortened by 2 bases and J by 1 base, with 11 bases between the two germline ends. This CDR3 is 16 amino acids long. The V gene's germline CDR1 is LNHDA and CDR2 SQIVND (reference sequence). The CDR3, as DNA: TGTGCCAGTAGTATACGGGGAGGAATGAACACCGGGGAGCTGTTTTTT. It encodes CASSIRGGMNTGELFF.

V usage is TRBV5-1 and J usage is TRBJ2-2; 8 positions agree with TRBD1. V lost 0 bases, J lost 7 bases, and 8 bases stayed unmatched. The CDR3 length is 16 residues. Germline V lookup: CDR1 SGHRS, CDR2 YFSETQ. CDR3 DNA: TGCGCCAGCAGCTTGGGGTCTGGACAGGGCTTCGGGGAGCTGTTTTTT. Amino acid sequence: CASSLGSGQGFGELFF.

This rearrangement joins TRBV7-9 to TRBJ1-3; a possible D gene is TRBD1 (5 bases). Germline values: CDR1 SEHNR, CDR2 FQNEAQ (reference sequence). Trimming left V 2 bases short and J 4 bases short, with 15 bases between. CDR3 size: 16 residues. This CDR3 is CASSLTGVNSGNTIYF. The CDR3 DNA sequence: TGTGCCAGCAGCTTAACAGGAGTCAATTCGGGAAACACCATATATTTT.

This chain connects TRBV5-1 to TRBJ2-3; 11 nucleotides agree with TRBD2. Germline assignment: CDR1 SGHRS and CDR2 YFSETQ. V gave up 2 bases and J gave up 5 bases; unmatched junction bases: 4. This CDR3 spans 15 amino acids. DNA of the CDR3: TGCGCCAGCAGCTTCTCCGGGACTAGCGGAGATACGCAGTATTTT. Translated: CASSFSGTSGDTQYF.

The chain links TRBV5-4 to TRBJ2-7, with D unresolved. The CDR3 runs to 15 residues. Germline loops: CDR1 SGHNT, CDR2 YYREEE (reference sequence). The V end was cut by 0 bases, the J end by 0 bases, with 10 bases between. CDR3 loop: CASSLDNVPSYEQYF. The CDR3 DNA reads as TGTGCCAGCAGCTTGGACAACGTGCCCTCCTACGAGCAGTACTTC.

This sequence joins TRBV5-1 and TRBJ2-7, with a possible D match to TRBD2 (5 bases). Germline CDR1 SGHRS, CDR2 YFSETQ. Between the trimmed V and J ends, which lost 3 bases and 3 bases, there was a span of 19 bases. The CDR3 is made up of 16 amino acids. The CDR3 is CASSSRAPGSHYEQYF. The DNA for the CDR3 is TGCGCCAGCAGCTCGAGGGCCCCTGGCTCACACTACGAGCAGTACTTC.

A single count supports this clone. This rearrangement joins TRBV2 to TRBJ2-5; 7 nucleotides align to TRBD2. The germline V gene encodes CDR1 SNHLY and CDR2 FYNNEI. The V segment lost 6 bases and the J segment 2 bases; nucleotides outside the gene matches: 6. The CDR3 runs 14 residues. CDR3 nucleotide sequence: TGTGCCAGCAGGGGGGGGAATTCACAAGAGACCCAGTACTTC. Amino acids: CASRGGNSQETQYF. Full variable domain (remainder filled in from reference TRBV2 and TRBJ2-5): EPEVTQTPSHQVTQMGQEVILRCVPISNHLYFYWYRQILGQKVEFLVSFYNNEISEKSEIFDDQFSVERPDGSNFTLKIRSTKLEDSAMYFCASRGGNSQETQYFGPGTRLLVL.

Turning to this clone: The identical CDR3 is also encoded by other nucleotide sequences in the sample. The rearrangement links TRBV5-1 to TRBJ1-3; perhaps TRBD1 as D (6 bases). Germline CDR1 and CDR2: SGHRS and YFSETQ. V was pared by 0 bases and J by 3 bases, with 10 bases between. The CDR3 has 15 residues. The CDR3 nucleotides read TGCGCCAGCAGCTTGGTGGCAGGGGTTGGAAACACCATATATTTT. Amino acid sequence: CASSLVAGVGNTIYF.

The CDR3 loop reads CASSESGGSGNTIYF. The DNA of the CDR3 is TGCGCCAGCAGTGAGTCGGGAGGCTCTGGAAACACCATATATTTT. The genes are TRBV10-1 and TRBJ1-3; D is unclear. Germline V CDR1 and CDR2: WNHNN, SYGVQD (reference sequence). V shed 0 bases and J shed 0 bases, with 6 bases lying between them. The CDR3 length is 15 residues.

This clone appeared once. The chain combines TRBV11-3 with TRBJ1-5; 11 bases line up with TRBD1. The CDR3 covers 19 residues. The V gene end was trimmed by 0 bases and the J gene end by 2 bases; junction bases not matched to a gene: 9. CDR1 and CDR2 from the germline V gene are SGHNT and YENEEA. DNA for the CDR3: TGTGCCAGCAGCTTAGAACCGGGACAGGGGGAATTTGGCAATCAGCCCCAGCATTTT. Its protein is CASSLEPGQGEFGNQPQHF.

The rearrangement uses TRBV7-2 and TRBJ2-3; TRBD1 matches at 7 bases. V shed 3 bases and J 1 base; nucleotides not matched to a gene: 1. The CDR3 extends over 14 amino acids. CDR1 and CDR2 (germline): SGHTA, FQGNSA. The CDR3 DNA sequence: TGTGCCAGCAGCTTTGGACAGGGCACAGATACGCAGTATTTT. Amino acid sequence: CASSFGQGTDTQYF.

This chain uses TRBV10-3 with TRBJ1-2; the D is unclear. The V gene's germline CDR1 is ENHRY and CDR2 SYGVKD. This CDR3 is 13 amino acids long. Between the trimmed V and J ends, which lost 4 bases and 1 base, there was a span of 7 bases. The CDR3 nucleotides read TGTGCCATCAGTGTTCCGGGTAACTATGGCTACACCTTC. Protein: CAISVPGNYGYTF.

The genes are TRBV10-3 and TRBJ1-1; D is possibly TRBD1 (6 bases). V was trimmed by 6 bases and J by 11 bases, leaving 13 bases between them. The V gene's germline CDR1 is ENHRY and CDR2 SYGVKD. The length of the CDR3 is 11 residues. Written as DNA, the CDR3 is TGTGCCATCAGACAGGGAGATGAGGCTTTCTTT. Translating it yields CAIRQGDEAFF.

V and J are TRBV6-1 and TRBJ2-7; maybe TRBD2 (6 bases). From germline, CDR1 is MNHNS and CDR2 SASEGT. This CDR3 has 14 residues. V was cut by 4 bases and J by 2 bases, with 12 bases left in between. The CDR3 DNA follows: TGTGCCAGCAGTGGCGGGACTGGTACCTACGAGCAGTACTTC. The encoded protein is CASSGGTGTYEQYF.

The rearrangement uses TRBV5-1 and TRBJ2-2; tentatively, D is TRBD1 (5 bases). CDR1 is SGHRS and CDR2 is YFSETQ in the germline V gene. The CDR3 has 14 amino acids. V gave up 3 bases and J gave up 4 bases, with 10 bases separating them. The CDR3 sequence: CASSSNTGTGELFF. In DNA, the CDR3 is TGCGCCAGCAGCTCCAACACAGGCACCGGGGAGCTGTTTTTT.

The chain employs TRBV10-2 and TRBJ1-2; 7 bases are a match to TRBD1. CDR1 WSHSY and CDR2 SAAADI come from the germline V gene. This CDR3 comprises 17 residues. Trimming cost V 5 bases and J 2 bases; bases outside gene matches: 14. CDR3 amino acids: CASSLAPLRQGNYGYTF. Written as DNA, the CDR3 is TGCGCCAGCAGTCTTGCCCCCCTAAGACAGGGAAACTATGGCTACACCTTC.

The count of this clone is one. CDR3 sequence: CASSPPGGTQPQHF. The CDR3 DNA sequence: TGTGCCAGCAGCCCTCCTGGTGGCACGCAGCCCCAGCATTTT. The chain employs TRBV7-2 and TRBJ1-5; D is undetermined. The CDR3 spans 14 residues. Germline loops: CDR1 SGHTA, CDR2 FQGNSA. The V gene lost 5 bases and the J gene lost 7 bases, with 15 bases spanning the gap.